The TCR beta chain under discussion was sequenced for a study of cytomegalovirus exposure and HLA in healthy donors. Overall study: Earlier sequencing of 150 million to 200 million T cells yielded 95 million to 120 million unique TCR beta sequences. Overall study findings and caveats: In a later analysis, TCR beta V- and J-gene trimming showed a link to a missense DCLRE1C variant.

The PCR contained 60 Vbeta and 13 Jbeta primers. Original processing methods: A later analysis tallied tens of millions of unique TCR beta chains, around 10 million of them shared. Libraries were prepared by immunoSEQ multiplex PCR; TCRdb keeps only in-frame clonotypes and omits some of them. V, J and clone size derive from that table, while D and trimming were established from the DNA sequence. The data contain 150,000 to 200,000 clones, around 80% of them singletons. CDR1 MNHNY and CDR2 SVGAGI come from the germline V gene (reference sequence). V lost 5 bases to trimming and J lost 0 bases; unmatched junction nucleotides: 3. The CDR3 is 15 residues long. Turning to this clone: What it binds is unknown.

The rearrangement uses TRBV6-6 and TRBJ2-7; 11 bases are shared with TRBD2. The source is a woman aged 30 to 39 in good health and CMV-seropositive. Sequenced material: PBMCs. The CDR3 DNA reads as TGTGCCAGCAGTCCCGGGACTAGCGGCTCCTACGAGCAGTACTTC. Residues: CASSPGTSGSYEQYF.